Below, 10 T cell receptor beta chains from the same sample are listed, as sequenced in a study of cytomegalovirus exposure and HLA in healthy donors. With 60 Vbeta and 13 Jbeta primers, the PCR was carried out. Here immunoSEQ multiplex PCR was the method, and the copy in TCRdb shows in-frame clones only, minus some. The sample yields about 170,000 clones, over 80% seen once. Sequenced material: PBMCs. These receptors all come from a male donor in good health and CMV-seronegative.

A few counts support this clone. The V call is TRBV5-1, the J call TRBJ1-1; D is unresolved. The germline V and J ends were trimmed by 0 bases and 4 bases, with 10 bases remaining between them. Germline V lookup: CDR1 SGHRS, CDR2 YFSETQ. The CDR3 has 14 amino acids. CDR3 sequence: CASSLDSPGTEAFF. The CDR3 bases are TGCGCCAGCAGCTTGGATTCTCCGGGCACTGAAGCTTTCTTT. Filled out from reference TRBV5-1 and TRBJ1-1, the complete variable domain reads KAGVTQTPRYLIKTRGQQVTLSCSPISGHRSVSWYQQTPGQGLQFLFEYFSETQRNKGNFPGRFSGRQFSNSRSEMNVSTLELGDSALYLCASSLDSPGTEAFFGQGTRLTVV.

The V and J genes are TRBV2 and TRBJ1-1; D remains ambiguous. The CDR3 loop spans 13 amino acids. CDR1 SNHLY and CDR2 FYNNEI come from the germline V gene. V was pared by 5 bases and J by 5 bases, with 12 bases between. DNA of the CDR3: TGTGCCAGCAGTTCTCAGGACTGGACTGAAGCTTTCTTT. Translation: CASSSQDWTEAFF. The variable domain in full, completed from reference TRBV2 and TRBJ1-1, reads EPEVTQTPSHQVTQMGQEVILRCVPISNHLYFYWYRQILGQKVEFLVSFYNNEISEKSEIFDDQFSVERPDGSNFTLKIRSTKLEDSAMYFCASSSQDWTEAFFGQGTRLTVV.

J is TRBJ2-7 and V is TRBV27, with 7 bases fitting TRBD1. J was trimmed by 1 base and V by 3 bases; bases with no gene match: 3. The CDR3 covers 14 residues. Germline CDR1 is MNHEY and CDR2 is SMNVEV (reference sequence). DNA of the CDR3: TGTGCCAGCAGTTTTCGACAGGGTTCCTACGAGCAGTACTTC. Its translation is CASSFRQGSYEQYF.

This chain connects TRBV5-1 to TRBJ1-1; D may be TRBD1 (6 bases). Germline V gene data show CDR1 as SGHRS and CDR2 as YFSETQ. This CDR3 has 15 residues. V was cut by 2 bases and J by 0 bases, with 11 bases left in between. CDR3 nucleotides: TGCGCCAGCAGCTTACAGGGAGCCCTGAACACTGAAGCTTTCTTT. Amino acids: CASSLQGALNTEAFF.

This chain uses TRBV19 with TRBJ2-3, with 8 bases lining up with TRBD2. The CDR3 length is 14 residues. V trimming: 5 bases; J trimming: 4 bases; junction bases outside the gene matches: 5. From germline, CDR1 is LNHDA and CDR2 SQIVND (reference sequence). The CDR3 DNA is TGTGCCAGTAGTTTCGGGGGGGCCGCAGATACGCAGTATTTT. It translates to CASSFGGAADTQYF.

The genes are TRBV30 and TRBJ1-2; 8 bases are a match to TRBD1. Losses at the gene ends were 6 bases for V and 5 bases for J; bases not matched to a gene: 5. Germline CDR1 GTSNPN, CDR2 SVGIG (reference sequence). The CDR3 totals 12 residues. The CDR3 bases are TGTGCCTGTTCTCAGGGGGCATATGGCTACACCTTC. Encoded protein: CACSQGAYGYTF.

The chain is built from TRBV11-2 and TRBJ1-4, with 8 bases fitting TRBD1. This CDR3 contains 16 residues. Per the germline V gene, CDR1 is SGHAT and CDR2 is FQNNGV. The V segment lost 0 bases and the J segment 10 bases; nucleotides outside the gene matches: 10. The CDR3 DNA is TGTGCCAGCAGCTTAGAGGTTTCACAGGGGGTTGGAAAACTGTTTTTT. Protein: CASSLEVSQGVGKLFF.

This chain uses TRBV6-5 with TRBJ1-2, with 7 bases aligning to TRBD1. Germline V gene sequence: CDR1 MNHEY, CDR2 SVGAGI. V lost 5 bases, J lost 1 base, and 4 bases stayed unmatched. This CDR3 contains 14 residues. CDR3 sequence (DNA): TGTGCCAGCAGTGACCGGGACAGTAACTATGGCTACACCTTC. Translating it yields CASSDRDSNYGYTF.

This clone was detected only once. The chain couples TRBV6-6 to TRBJ2-2; perhaps TRBD1 as D (5 bases). CDR3 size: 15 residues. Germline CDR1 MNHNY, CDR2 SVGAGI (reference sequence). Trimming shortened V by 2 bases and J by 1 base, and 8 bases separated the two germline ends. The CDR3 region has the DNA TGTGCCAGCAGTTACCAGGGATTGAACACCGGGGAGCTGTTTTTT. It yields the protein CASSYQGLNTGELFF.

The V gene is TRBV19, the J gene TRBJ2-7; D possibly corresponds to TRBD1 (5 bases). CDR3 length: 15 amino acids. V shed 5 bases and J shed 3 bases, with 17 bases lying between them. Germline loops: CDR1 LNHDA, CDR2 SQIVND (reference sequence). The CDR3 nucleotides are TGTGCCAGTAGTCCCCAGGCAGCTCAGGGCTACGAGCAGTACTTC. It codes for CASSPQAAQGYEQYF.